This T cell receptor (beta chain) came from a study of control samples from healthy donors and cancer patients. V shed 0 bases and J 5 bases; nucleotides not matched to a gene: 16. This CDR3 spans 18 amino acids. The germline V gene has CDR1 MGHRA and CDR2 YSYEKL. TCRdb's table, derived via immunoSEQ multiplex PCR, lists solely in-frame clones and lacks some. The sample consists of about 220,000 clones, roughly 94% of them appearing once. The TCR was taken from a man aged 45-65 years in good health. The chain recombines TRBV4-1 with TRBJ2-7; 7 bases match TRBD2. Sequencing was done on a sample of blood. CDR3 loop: CASSQDLISLGRGNEQYF. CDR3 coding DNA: TGCGCCAGCAGCCAAGATCTGATTTCACTAGGGAGGGGAAACGAGCAGTACTTC.